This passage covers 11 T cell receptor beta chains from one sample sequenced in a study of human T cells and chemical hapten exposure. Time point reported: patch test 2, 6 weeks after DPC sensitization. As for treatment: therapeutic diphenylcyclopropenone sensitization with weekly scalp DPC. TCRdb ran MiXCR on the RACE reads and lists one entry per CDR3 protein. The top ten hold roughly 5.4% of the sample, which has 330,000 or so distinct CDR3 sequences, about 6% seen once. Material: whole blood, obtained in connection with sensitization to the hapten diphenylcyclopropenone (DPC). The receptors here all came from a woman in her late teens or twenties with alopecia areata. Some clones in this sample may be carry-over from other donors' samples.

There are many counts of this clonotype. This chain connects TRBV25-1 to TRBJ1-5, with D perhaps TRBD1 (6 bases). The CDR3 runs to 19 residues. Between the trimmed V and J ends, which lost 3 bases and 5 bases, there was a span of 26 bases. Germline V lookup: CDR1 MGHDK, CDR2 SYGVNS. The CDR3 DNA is TGTGCCAGCAGTGATGGTATCATCATCTCCGGGACAACCGATCAGCCCCAGCATTTT. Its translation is CASSDGIIISGTTDQPQHF.

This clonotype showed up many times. In DNA, the CDR3 is TGTGCCAGCAGCTTAGTACGGGAGCAGTTCTTC. Its translation is CASSLVREQFF. The rearrangement uses TRBV7-2 and TRBJ2-1, with D uncertain. The CDR3 is 11 residues long. Germline lookup yields CDR1 SGHTA and CDR2 FQGNSA. The ends were cut back, 1 base at V and 10 bases at J, with 5 bases in the middle. Looking up the rest from reference TRBV7-2 and TRBJ2-1 gives the full variable domain: GAGVSQSPSNKVTEKGKDVELRCDPISGHTALYWYRQSLGQGLEFLIYFQGNSAPDKSGLPSDRFSAERTGGSVSTLTIQRTQQEDSAVYLCASSLVREQFFGPGTRLTVL.

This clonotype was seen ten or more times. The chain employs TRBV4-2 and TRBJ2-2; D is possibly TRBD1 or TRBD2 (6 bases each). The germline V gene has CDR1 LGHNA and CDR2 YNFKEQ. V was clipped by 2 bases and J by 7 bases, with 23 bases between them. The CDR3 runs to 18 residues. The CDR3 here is CASSQQTTRTAGDGELFF. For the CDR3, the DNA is TGTGCCAGCAGCCAACAGACGACTAGAACCGCAGGGGACGGGGAGCTGTTTTTT.

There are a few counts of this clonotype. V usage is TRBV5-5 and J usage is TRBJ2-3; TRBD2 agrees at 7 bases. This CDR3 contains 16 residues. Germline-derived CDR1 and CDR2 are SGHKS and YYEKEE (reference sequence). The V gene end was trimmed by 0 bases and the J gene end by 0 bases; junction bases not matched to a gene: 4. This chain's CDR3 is CASSLGWEGSTDTQYF. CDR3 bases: TGTGCCAGCAGCTTGGGGTGGGAGGGGAGCACAGATACGCAGTATTTT.

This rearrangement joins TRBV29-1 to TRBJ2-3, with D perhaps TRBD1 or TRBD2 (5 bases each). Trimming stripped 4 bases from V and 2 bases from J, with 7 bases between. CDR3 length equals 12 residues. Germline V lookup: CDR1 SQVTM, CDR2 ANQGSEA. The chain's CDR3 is CSVGGATDTQYF. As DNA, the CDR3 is TGCAGCGTTGGAGGGGCCACAGATACGCAGTATTTT.

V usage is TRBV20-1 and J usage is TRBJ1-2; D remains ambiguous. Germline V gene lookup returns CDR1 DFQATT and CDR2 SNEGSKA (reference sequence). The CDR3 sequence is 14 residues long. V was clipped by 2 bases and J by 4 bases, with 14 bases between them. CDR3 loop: CSARIGRAFYGYTF. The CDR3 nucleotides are TGCAGTGCTAGAATCGGTAGGGCTTTCTATGGCTACACCTTC.

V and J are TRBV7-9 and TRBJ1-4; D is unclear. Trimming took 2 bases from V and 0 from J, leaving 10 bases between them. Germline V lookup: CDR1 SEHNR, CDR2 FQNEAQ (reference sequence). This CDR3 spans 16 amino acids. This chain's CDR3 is CASSLRAVATNEKLFF. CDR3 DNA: TGTGCCAGCAGCTTAAGGGCCGTTGCAACTAATGAAAAACTGTTTTTT.

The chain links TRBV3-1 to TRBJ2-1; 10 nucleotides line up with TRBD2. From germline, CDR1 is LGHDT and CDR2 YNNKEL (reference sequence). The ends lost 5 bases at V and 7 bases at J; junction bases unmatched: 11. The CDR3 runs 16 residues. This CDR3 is CASSFKAGGLANEQFF. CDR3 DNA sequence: TGTGCCAGCAGCTTTAAAGCGGGGGGGCTAGCGAATGAGCAGTTCTTC.

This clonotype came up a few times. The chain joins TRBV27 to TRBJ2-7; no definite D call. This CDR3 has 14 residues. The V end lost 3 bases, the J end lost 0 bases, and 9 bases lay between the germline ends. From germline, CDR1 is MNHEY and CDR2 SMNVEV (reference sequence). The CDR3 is CASSFLPFSYEQYF. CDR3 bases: TGTGCCAGCAGTTTTTTGCCCTTCTCCTACGAGCAGTACTTC.

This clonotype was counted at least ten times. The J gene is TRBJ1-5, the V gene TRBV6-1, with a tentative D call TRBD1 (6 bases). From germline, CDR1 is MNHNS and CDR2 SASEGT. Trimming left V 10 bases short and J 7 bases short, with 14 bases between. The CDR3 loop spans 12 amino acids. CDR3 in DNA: TGTGCCACATGGGGGGGCGCGCAGCCCCAGCATTTT. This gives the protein CATWGGAQPQHF.

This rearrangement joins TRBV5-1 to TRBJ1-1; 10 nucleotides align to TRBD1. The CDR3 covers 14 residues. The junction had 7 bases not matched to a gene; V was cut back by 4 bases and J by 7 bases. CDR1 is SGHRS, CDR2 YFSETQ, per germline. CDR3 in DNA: TGCGCCAGCAGCGCGCTAGGGACAGGGGTTGAAGCTTTCTTT. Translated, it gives CASSALGTGVEAFF.